The 2 T cell receptor beta chains presented below share a single source sample, sequenced in a study of blood T cell repertoires in COVID-19. Using immunoSEQ multiplex PCR, the repertoire was profiled, and TCRdb retains in-frame clones only, with some absent. The sample has roughly 280,000 clones; approximately 83% are singletons. Sequencing was performed on peripheral blood. These TCRs come from a woman aged 70-85 years with acute or convalescent COVID-19.

The genes are TRBV24-1 and TRBJ1-5; 7 bases map to TRBD1. Germline V gene data show CDR1 as KGHDR and CDR2 as SFDVKD. The CDR3 contains 14 residues. With V trimmed by 9 bases and J by 3 bases, 7 bases remained unmatched. CDR3 region: CATSQTGNNQPQHF. CDR3 in DNA: TGTGCCACCTCACAGACAGGGAACAATCAGCCCCAGCATTTT.

This chain joins TRBV3-1 (or the pseudogene TRBV3-2) and TRBJ2-2, with 9 bases fitting TRBD1. Germline V gives CDR1 LGHDT, CDR2 YNNKEL (reference sequence). The CDR3 length is 14 residues. J was trimmed by 5 bases and V by 4 bases; bases with no gene match: 2. The CDR3 bases are TGTGCCAGCAGCCGGGACAGGGTGACCGGGGAGCTGTTTTTT. Encoded protein: CASSRDRVTGELFF.